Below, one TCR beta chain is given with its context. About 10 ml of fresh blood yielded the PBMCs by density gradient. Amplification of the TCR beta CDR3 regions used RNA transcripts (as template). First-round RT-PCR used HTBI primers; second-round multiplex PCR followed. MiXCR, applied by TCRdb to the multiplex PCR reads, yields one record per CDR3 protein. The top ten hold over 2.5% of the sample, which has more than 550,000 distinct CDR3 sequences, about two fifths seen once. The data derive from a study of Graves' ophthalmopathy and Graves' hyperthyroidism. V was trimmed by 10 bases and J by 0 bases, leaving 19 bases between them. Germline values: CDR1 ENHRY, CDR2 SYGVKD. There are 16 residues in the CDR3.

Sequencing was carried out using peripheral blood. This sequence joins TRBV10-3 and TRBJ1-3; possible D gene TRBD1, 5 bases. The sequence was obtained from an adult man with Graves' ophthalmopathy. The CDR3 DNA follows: TGTGCCAGCAGCCCGGGGGGGGTTCTCTCTGGAAACACCATATATTTT. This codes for CASSPGGVLSGNTIYF.